This TCR beta chain was captured in a study of shared clonotypes between healthy human individuals. General observations from the study: For sorted subsets, rarefaction showed incomplete sequencing despite large depth.

Points on this clone: The antigen is not known.

The CDR3 is 13 amino acids. V lost 2 bases and J 5 bases, leaving 11 bases between the germline ends. Germline V gene lookup returns CDR1 SGHDT and CDR2 YYEEEE. Terminally differentiated effector memory CD45RA+ cells were excluded by CCR7 positive selection of CD45RO-negative cells. The donors, healthy adults who were HIV-negative, had experienced no recent acute infections or vaccinations. Every one of the donors was a Caucasian adult that lived in Nashville, Tennessee. Several immunoSEQ plates held equal portions of the genomic DNA taken from each subset. Here immunoSEQ multiplex PCR was the method, and the copy in TCRdb shows in-frame clones only, minus some. The sample shows about 2 million clones, about 95% of them seen only once.

The origin of this receptor is a man younger than 35 in good health. This sequence joins TRBV5-6 and TRBJ2-7, with a possible D match to TRBD2 (6 bases). The sequencing input was naive CD8+ T cells sorted from blood. Here the CDR3 DNA reads TGTGCCAGCAGCTTTAGCGGTTGGCACGAGCAGTACTTC. This codes for CASSFSGWHEQYF. Using reference TRBV5-6 and TRBJ2-7 for the parts outside the CDR3, the full variable domain is DAGVTQSPTHLIKTRGQQVTLRCSPKSGHDTVSWYQQALGQGPQFIFQYYEEEERQRGNFPDRFSGHQFPNYSSELNVNALLLGDSALYLCASSFSGWHEQYFGPGTRLTVT.